These 32 T cell receptor beta chains were all obtained from the same sample, sequenced in a study of T cells in Graves' hyperthyroidism and ophthalmopathy. Authors of the study amplified TCR beta CDR3 regions from RNA transcripts. HTBI primers were employed in a first-round RT-PCR of the TCR CDR3. TCRdb reprocessed the multiplex PCR reads with MiXCR, giving one entry per CDR3 protein. This sample has hundreds of thousands of distinct CDR3 sequences, with approximately 23% found just once. Sequencing input: blood. The receptors were sampled from a woman aged 70 to 79 with Graves' ophthalmopathy.

In its sample, this clonotype was seen a few times. The chain recombines TRBV18 with TRBJ2-5; no clear D gene. Trimming removed 4 bases at V and 4 bases at J, with 13 bases between. Germline CDR1 reads KGHSH; CDR2 reads LQKENI. The CDR3 is 14 residues long. As DNA, the CDR3 is TGTGCCAGCTCACTCGGGCAGTCTGGAGAGACCCAGTACTTC. Its translation: CASSLGQSGETQYF. The full variable domain, rest sourced from reference TRBV18 and TRBJ2-5, is NAGVMQNPRHLVRRRGQEARLRCSPMKGHSHVYWYRQLPEEGLKFMVYLQKENIIDESGMPKERFSAEFPKEGPSILRIQQVVRGDSAAYFCASSLGQSGETQYFGPGTRLLVL.

The gene calls are TRBV27 and TRBJ2-3; TRBD2 is a possible D gene (6 bases). The CDR3 extends over 14 amino acids. CDR1 and CDR2 (germline): MNHEY, SMNVEV (reference sequence). Trimming shortened V by 5 bases and J by 2 bases, and 11 bases separated the two germline ends. The CDR3 reads CASSPRDFTDTQYF. CDR3 DNA sequence: TGTGCCAGCAGTCCCCGGGACTTCACAGATACGCAGTATTTT.

This clonotype was counted only a few times. The chain recombines TRBV20-1 with TRBJ1-2, with 9 bases lining up with TRBD1. After removal of 2 bases from V and 6 bases from J, the junction contained 4 bases not matched to a gene. The length of the CDR3 is 13 residues. Per the germline V gene, CDR1 is DFQATT and CDR2 is SNEGSKA (reference sequence). The CDR3 region is CSARHRGRDGYTF. Written as DNA, the CDR3 is TGCAGTGCTAGACACAGGGGGCGGGATGGCTACACCTTC.

The V and J genes are TRBV4-1 and TRBJ2-1, with D unclear. V lost 6 bases, J lost 11 bases, and 20 bases lay in between. Germline CDR1 MGHRA, CDR2 YSYEKL. This CDR3 comprises 14 residues. CDR3 sequence reads: CASRREGLEGKQFF. The DNA for the CDR3 is TGCGCCAGCAGACGTGAAGGGCTTGAAGGTAAGCAGTTCTTC.

The chain employs TRBV6-1 and TRBJ2-1, with TRBD1 as a possible D gene (5 bases). The CDR3 has 23 residues. Trimming removed 3 bases from V and 2 bases from J, with 35 bases in between. Per germline, CDR1 MNHNS and CDR2 SASEGT. CDR3: CASSDYGTGVTPGRVPPYNEQFF. CDR3 sequence (DNA): TGTGCCAGCAGTGACTATGGCACTGGGGTTACCCCCGGCAGGGTCCCCCCCTACAATGAGCAGTTCTTC.

With respect to this clonotype: One end of the junction is discordant with germline, which a read error may explain. The chain carries TRBV11-2 and TRBJ1-6; TRBD1 matches at 7 bases. The germline V gene has CDR1 SGHAT and CDR2 FQNNGV. The CDR3 length is 16 residues. CDR3 in DNA: TGTGCCAGCAGCGGAGGGACAGCCTCTCGCTTTTCACCCCTCTACTTT. This encodes CASSGGTASRFSPLYF.

The J gene is TRBJ2-3, the V gene TRBV12-3 or TRBV12-4; TRBD2 aligns across 16 bases. J was trimmed by 1 base and V by 5 bases; bases with no gene match: 9. This CDR3 has 19 amino acids. The CDR3 DNA reads as TGTGCCAGCAGTCCCGGGACTAGCGGGAGGGTGGGGGGCACAGATACGCAGTATTTT. This gives the protein CASSPGTSGRVGGTDTQYF.

This clonotype was counted a few times. The chain joins TRBV12-3 or TRBV12-4 to TRBJ1-3; D gene ambiguous. V shed 8 bases and J shed 5 bases, with 16 bases lying between them. This CDR3 comprises 14 residues. The CDR3 is CASDQRESRNTIYF. CDR3 in DNA: TGTGCCAGCGACCAACGTGAAAGCCGAAACACCATATATTTT.

The J gene is TRBJ2-4, the V gene TRBV20-1; the D call may be TRBD1 or TRBD2 (5 bases each). This CDR3 has 17 amino acids. The V gene's germline CDR1 is DFQATT and CDR2 SNEGSKA (reference sequence). Trimming pared 3 bases from V and 1 base from J, leaving 19 bases between. The CDR3 nucleotides read TGCAGTGCTAGTCTTGGGGGTCGTGCGGTTGCCAAAAACATTCAGTACTTC. Translating gives CSASLGGRAVAKNIQYF.

Ten or more counts support this clonotype. The chain has TRBV11-2 and TRBJ2-7; D is ambiguous. CDR3 length: 14 residues. Germline V gives CDR1 SGHAT, CDR2 FQNNGV. Between the trimmed V and J ends, which lost 5 bases and 7 bases, there was a span of 18 bases. The CDR3 nucleotides are TGTGCCAGCAGCCCACTGGCTAGGCCGAGGGAGCAGTACTTC. As protein: CASSPLARPREQYF.

This clonotype appeared a few times. The chain joins TRBV12-5 to TRBJ2-7; 10 bases fit TRBD2. Germline values: CDR1 LGHNT, CDR2 FRNRAP. Unmatched junction bases numbered 10, after V lost 1 base and J lost 4 bases. The CDR3 totals 17 residues. In DNA, the CDR3 is TGTGCTAGTGGTTTGGACAGCGGGAGGGCCAAAAGGTACGAGCAGTACTTC. This codes for CASGLDSGRAKRYEQYF.

The sample holds a few counts of this clonotype. V gene TRBV20-1 combines with J gene TRBJ2-3; D is perhaps TRBD1 or TRBD2 (5 bases each). The CDR3 sequence is 15 residues long. V lost 3 bases and J 2 bases, leaving 15 bases between the germline ends. Germline loops: CDR1 DFQATT, CDR2 SNEGSKA (reference sequence). The DNA of the CDR3 is TGCAGTGCTAGGTCCCCGGGGCGGTTCACAGATACGCAGTATTTT. Protein product: CSARSPGRFTDTQYF.

This clonotype has a count of ten or more. The chain uses TRBV12-3 or TRBV12-4 and TRBJ1-2; D is undetermined. Trimming left V 7 bases short and J 8 bases short, with 14 bases between. CDR3 size: 12 residues. In DNA, the CDR3 is TGTGCCAGCACTACCCGTGGTAACGGCTACACCTTC. This sequence encodes CASTTRGNGYTF.

The chain is built from TRBV6-1 and TRBJ1-1, with TRBD1 as a possible D gene (6 bases). Germline CDR1 and CDR2: MNHNS and SASEGT. The CDR3 runs to 14 residues. The V gene lost 6 bases and the J gene lost 4 bases, with 15 bases spanning the gap. The CDR3 protein is CASRHTRGGTEAFF. CDR3 coding DNA: TGTGCCAGCAGACATACGAGGGGGGGCACTGAAGCTTTCTTT.

V is TRBV5-1 and J is TRBJ2-2, with D unclear. Per the germline V gene, CDR1 is SGHRS and CDR2 is YFSETQ. The CDR3 extends over 13 amino acids. Trimming took off 1 base at V and 7 bases at J, with 8 bases between the two ends. The CDR3, as DNA: TGCGCCAGCAGCTTGCCGCTGGGCGGGGAGCTGTTTTTT. This encodes CASSLPLGGELFF.

The V call is TRBV6-1, the J call TRBJ1-5, with 7 bases lining up with TRBD1. Germline V gene sequence: CDR1 MNHNS, CDR2 SASEGT. Trimming cost V 8 bases and J 0 bases; bases outside gene matches: 10. This CDR3 contains 16 residues. The CDR3 reads CASAETGDFSNQPQHF. For the CDR3, the DNA is TGTGCCAGCGCCGAAACAGGGGACTTTAGCAATCAGCCCCAGCATTTT.

The chain carries TRBV20-1 and TRBJ1-2, with 10 bases identical to TRBD1. CDR1 is DFQATT, CDR2 SNEGSKA, per germline (reference sequence). The CDR3 has 13 residues. Losses at the gene ends were 5 bases for V and 2 bases for J; bases not matched to a gene: 2. The CDR3 DNA reads TGCAGTGCTCGGGGACAGGGGAACTATGGCTACACCTTC. Encoded protein: CSARGQGNYGYTF.

This clonotype was seen only a few times. J is TRBJ1-5 and V is TRBV2, with D possibly TRBD1 on 6 matching bases. The germline gives CDR1 SNHLY, CDR2 FYNNEI. V was cut by 7 bases and J by 3 bases, with 13 bases left in between. The length of the CDR3 is 14 residues. The CDR3 loop is CASTQGGVNQPQHF. For the CDR3, the DNA is TGTGCCAGCACCCAAGGGGGGGTCAATCAGCCCCAGCATTTT.

The CDR3 bases are TGTGCCTGGAGTTTGCCCGGGACAGTTGGAAACACCATATATTTT. This encodes CAWSLPGTVGNTIYF. The chain couples TRBV30 to TRBJ1-3, with 7 bases aligning to TRBD1. This CDR3 has 15 residues. CDR1 is GTSNPN and CDR2 is SVGIG in the germline V gene (reference sequence). V dropped 2 bases and J dropped 3; count of bases not matched to a gene: 7.

The chain couples TRBV14 to TRBJ1-1, with 7 nucleotides matching TRBD1. This CDR3 is 15 amino acids long. CDR1 is SGHDN and CDR2 is FVKESK in the germline V gene. The junction had 5 bases not matched to a gene; V was cut back by 4 bases and J by 0 bases. The CDR3 coding sequence is TGTGCCAGCAGCCTCCTCGGGACAGTGAACACTGAAGCTTTCTTT. Residues: CASSLLGTVNTEAFF.

The V and J genes are TRBV5-1 and TRBJ1-4, with D unresolved. CDR1 SGHRS and CDR2 YFSETQ come from the germline V gene. This CDR3 has 15 residues. Trimming stripped 0 bases from V and 5 bases from J, with 11 bases between. The CDR3 DNA follows: TGCGCCAGCAGCTTGGAAGCGGCGAGAAATGAAAAACTGTTTTTT. Protein: CASSLEAARNEKLFF.

In its sample, this clonotype was seen many times. The V and J genes are TRBV7-2 and TRBJ2-5, with 11 bases aligning to TRBD2. Germline CDR1 and CDR2: SGHTA and FQGNSA. The CDR3 length is 15 residues. After removal of 3 bases from V and 4 bases from J, the junction contained 4 bases not matched to a gene. The CDR3 DNA sequence: TGTGCCAGCAGCTTCGATAGCGGGAGGGCAGAGACCCAGTACTTC. It specifies CASSFDSGRAETQYF.

This clonotype appeared a few times. The CDR3 here is CASSPVARSSYNEQFF. In nucleotides, the CDR3 is TGCGCCAGCAGCCCGGTAGCGAGAAGCTCCTACAATGAGCAGTTCTTC. This chain links TRBV5-1 with TRBJ2-1, with a possible D match to TRBD2 (5 bases). The V end was cut by 4 bases, the J end by 0 bases, with 14 bases between. Germline values: CDR1 SGHRS, CDR2 YFSETQ. The CDR3 length is 16 residues.

In this sample, this clonotype turned up many times. The chain uses TRBV6-5 and TRBJ2-1; 8 positions match TRBD2. CDR1 is MNHEY and CDR2 is SVGAGI in the germline V gene. The CDR3 length is 17 residues. V was clipped by 0 bases and J by 3 bases; unmatched bases: 7. CDR3: CASSYSRLAGDYNEQFF. The CDR3 DNA follows: TGTGCCAGCAGTTACTCGAGGCTAGCGGGCGACTACAATGAGCAGTTCTTC.

The V gene is TRBV11-1, the J gene TRBJ2-5; 12 bases are shared with TRBD2. With V trimmed by 4 bases and J by 3 bases, 6 bases remained unmatched. Per the germline V gene, CDR1 is SGHAT and CDR2 is FQDESV (reference sequence). CDR3 size: 16 residues. The CDR3 DNA follows: TGTGCCAGCAGCTGGTCGGGACTAGCGGGCGAAGAGACCCAGTACTTC. Encoded protein: CASSWSGLAGEETQYF. Based on the CDR3 plus reference TRBV11-1 and TRBJ2-5, the full variable domain is EAEVAQSPRYKITEKSQAVAFWCDPISGHATLYWYRQILGQGPELLVQFQDESVVDDSQLPKDRFSAERLKGVDSTLKIQPAELGDSAMYLCASSWSGLAGEETQYFGPGTRLLVL.

V is TRBV6-1 and J is TRBJ2-2; D unclear. Germline V gene sequence: CDR1 MNHNS, CDR2 SASEGT. V dropped 5 bases and J dropped 6 bases, with 19 bases sitting between them. The CDR3 spans 16 residues. CDR3 sequence: CASSPRAQFSPGELFF. The CDR3 bases are TGTGCCAGCAGTCCCCGCGCGCAGTTCAGCCCCGGGGAGCTGTTTTTT.

The chain employs TRBV5-1 and TRBJ2-7; TRBD1 matches 7 bases. This CDR3 is 14 amino acids long. Germline CDR1 is SGHRS and CDR2 is YFSETQ. J was trimmed by 2 bases and V by 5 bases; bases with no gene match: 7. CDR3 amino acids: CASSSTGNTYEQYF. CDR3 in DNA: TGCGCCAGCAGTTCGACAGGGAATACCTACGAGCAGTACTTC.

This clonotype was seen a few times. The chain carries TRBV7-8 and TRBJ2-4; TRBD1 matches at 9 bases. The V gene's germline CDR1 is SGHVS and CDR2 FQNEAQ. The CDR3 totals 17 residues. V lost 5 bases and J lost 1; bases outside the gene matches: 9. The CDR3 DNA reads TGTGCCAGCAGCAAAGTACAGGGGGCTGCGGCCAAAAACATTCAGTACTTC. As protein: CASSKVQGAAAKNIQYF.

This clonotype was seen a few times. V usage is TRBV30 and J usage is TRBJ1-1, with D possibly being TRBD1 (6 bases). The CDR3 covers 17 residues. Germline lookup yields CDR1 GTSNPN and CDR2 SVGIG (reference sequence). The V and J ends lost 0 bases and 2 bases respectively, with 19 bases between them. The CDR3 nucleotides read TGTGCCTGGAGTGTAATCGGGGGCGGTCGGGGAAACACTGAAGCTTTCTTT. This sequence encodes CAWSVIGGGRGNTEAFF.

This clonotype has a single count. The genes are TRBV5-1 and TRBJ2-3; D tentatively reads TRBD1 or TRBD2 (6 bases each). Trimming shortened V by 5 bases and J by 6 bases, and 16 bases separated the two germline ends. Germline assignment: CDR1 SGHRS and CDR2 YFSETQ. The CDR3 has 14 residues. Here the CDR3 DNA reads TGCGCCAGCAGGCCTCCCGGGGGCCCCGATACGCAGTATTTT. It translates to CASRPPGGPDTQYF.

This clonotype was detected only a few times. This sequence joins TRBV2 and TRBJ2-1; D ambiguous. The CDR3 length is 14 residues. Germline loops: CDR1 SNHLY, CDR2 FYNNEI. V lost 7 bases, J lost 7 bases, and 17 bases lay in between. CDR3 in DNA: TGTGCCAGCAAACCCGATCACGCCCGGAATGAGCAGTTCTTC. This codes for CASKPDHARNEQFF.

This clonotype came up once. A read error may explain this, as a much larger clone is one base away. The chain is built from TRBV11-2 and TRBJ2-1; 7 bases match TRBD1. This CDR3 region has 14 residues. The V gene's germline CDR1 is SGHAT and CDR2 FQNNGV. V was pared by 7 bases and J by 5 bases, with 8 bases of the junction left unmatched. CDR3 DNA: TGTGCCAGCACCTTGGACAGGTCCCACAATGAGCAGTTCTTC. This sequence encodes CASTLDRSHNEQFF.